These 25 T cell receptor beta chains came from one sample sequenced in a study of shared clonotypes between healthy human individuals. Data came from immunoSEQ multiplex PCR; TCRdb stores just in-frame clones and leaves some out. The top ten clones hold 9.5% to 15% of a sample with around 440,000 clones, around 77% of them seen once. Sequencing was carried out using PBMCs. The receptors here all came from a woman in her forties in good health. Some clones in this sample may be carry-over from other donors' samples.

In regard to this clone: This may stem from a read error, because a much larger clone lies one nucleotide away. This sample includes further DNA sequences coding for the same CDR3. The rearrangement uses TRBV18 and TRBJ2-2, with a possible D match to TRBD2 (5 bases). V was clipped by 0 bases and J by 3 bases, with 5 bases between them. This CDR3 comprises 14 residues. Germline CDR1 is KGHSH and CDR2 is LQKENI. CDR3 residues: CASSPPRDTGELFF. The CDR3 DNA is TGTGCCAGCTCACCACCGAGGGACACCGGGGAGCTGTTTTTT.

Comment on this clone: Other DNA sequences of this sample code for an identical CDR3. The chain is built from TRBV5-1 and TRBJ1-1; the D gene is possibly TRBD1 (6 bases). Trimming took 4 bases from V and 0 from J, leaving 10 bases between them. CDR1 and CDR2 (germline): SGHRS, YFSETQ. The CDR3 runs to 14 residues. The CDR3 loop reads CASSVTGLNTEAFF. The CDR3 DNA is TGCGCCAGCAGCGTCACAGGGCTGAACACTGAAGCTTTCTTT. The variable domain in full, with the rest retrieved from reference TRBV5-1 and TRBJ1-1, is KAGVTQTPRYLIKTRGQQVTLSCSPISGHRSVSWYQQTPGQGLQFLFEYFSETQRNKGNFPGRFSGRQFSNSRSEMNVSTLELGDSALYLCASSVTGLNTEAFFGQGTRLTVV.

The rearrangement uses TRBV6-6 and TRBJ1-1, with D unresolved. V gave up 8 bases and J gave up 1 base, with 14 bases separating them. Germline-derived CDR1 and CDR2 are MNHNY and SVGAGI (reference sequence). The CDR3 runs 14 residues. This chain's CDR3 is CASGLTARNTEAFF. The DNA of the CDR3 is TGTGCCAGCGGCCTTACGGCGCGGAACACTGAAGCTTTCTTT.

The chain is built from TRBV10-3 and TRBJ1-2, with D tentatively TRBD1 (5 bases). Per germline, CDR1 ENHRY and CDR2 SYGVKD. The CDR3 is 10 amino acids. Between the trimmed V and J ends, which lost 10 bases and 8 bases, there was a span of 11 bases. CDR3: CASMRDGYTF. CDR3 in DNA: TGTGCCAGCATGAGGGACGGCTACACCTTC.

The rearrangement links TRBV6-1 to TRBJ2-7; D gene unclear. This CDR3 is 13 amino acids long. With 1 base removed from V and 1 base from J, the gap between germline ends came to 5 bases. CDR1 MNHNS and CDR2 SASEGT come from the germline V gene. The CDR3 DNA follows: TGTGCCAGCAGTGAAGTCGGGTCCTACGAGCAGTACTTC. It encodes CASSEVGSYEQYF.

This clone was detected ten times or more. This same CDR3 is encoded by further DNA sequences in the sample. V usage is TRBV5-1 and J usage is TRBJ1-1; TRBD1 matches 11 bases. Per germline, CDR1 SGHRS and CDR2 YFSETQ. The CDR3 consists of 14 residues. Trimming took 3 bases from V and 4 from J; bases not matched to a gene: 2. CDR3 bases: TGCGCCAGCAGCTCAGGGACAGGGGGCACTGAAGCTTTCTTT. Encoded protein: CASSSGTGGTEAFF.

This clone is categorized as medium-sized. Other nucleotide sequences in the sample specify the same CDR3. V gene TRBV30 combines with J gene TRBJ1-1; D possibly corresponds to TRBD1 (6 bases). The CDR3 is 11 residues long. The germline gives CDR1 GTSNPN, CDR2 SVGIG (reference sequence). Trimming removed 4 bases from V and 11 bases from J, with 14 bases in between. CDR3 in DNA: TGTGCCTGGACAAGGGGGGGAATGGCTTTCTTT. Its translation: CAWTRGGMAFF.

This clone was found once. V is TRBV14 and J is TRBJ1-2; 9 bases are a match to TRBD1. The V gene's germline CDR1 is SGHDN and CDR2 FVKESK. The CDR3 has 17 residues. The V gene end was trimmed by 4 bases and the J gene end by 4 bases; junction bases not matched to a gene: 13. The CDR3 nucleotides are TGTGCCAGCAGCCGAAGAGGGGGACAGGGTTTAATCTATGGCTACACCTTC. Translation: CASSRRGGQGLIYGYTF.

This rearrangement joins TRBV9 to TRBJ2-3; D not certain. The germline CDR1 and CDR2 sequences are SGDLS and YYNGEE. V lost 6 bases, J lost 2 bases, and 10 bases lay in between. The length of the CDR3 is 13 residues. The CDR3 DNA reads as TGTGCCAGCACTAGAGGACCCACAGATACGCAGTATTTT. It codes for CASTRGPTDTQYF.

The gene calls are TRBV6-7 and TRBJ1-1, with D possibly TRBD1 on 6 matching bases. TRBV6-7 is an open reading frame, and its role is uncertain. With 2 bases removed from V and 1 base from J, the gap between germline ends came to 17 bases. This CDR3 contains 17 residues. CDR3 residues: CASSYATTGTPNTEAFF. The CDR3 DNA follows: TGTGCCAGCAGTTACGCGACCACCGGGACACCGAACACTGAAGCTTTCTTT.

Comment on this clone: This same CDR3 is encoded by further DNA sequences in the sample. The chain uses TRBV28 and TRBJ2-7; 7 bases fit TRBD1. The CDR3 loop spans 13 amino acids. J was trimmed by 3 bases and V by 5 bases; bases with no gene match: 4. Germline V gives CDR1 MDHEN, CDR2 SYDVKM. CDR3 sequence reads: CASSPWDSYEQYF. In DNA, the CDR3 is TGTGCCAGCAGTCCCTGGGACAGCTACGAGCAGTACTTC.

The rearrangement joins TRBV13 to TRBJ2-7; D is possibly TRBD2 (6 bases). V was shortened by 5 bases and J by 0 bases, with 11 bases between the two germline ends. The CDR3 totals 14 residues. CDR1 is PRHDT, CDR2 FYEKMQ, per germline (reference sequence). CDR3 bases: TGTGCCAGCAGCCCCCGGGACTTCTCCTACGAGCAGTACTTC. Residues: CASSPRDFSYEQYF.

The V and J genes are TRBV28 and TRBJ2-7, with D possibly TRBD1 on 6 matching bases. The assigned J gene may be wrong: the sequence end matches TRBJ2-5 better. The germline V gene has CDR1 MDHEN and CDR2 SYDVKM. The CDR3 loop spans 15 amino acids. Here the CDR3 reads CASNTNRVNQETQYF. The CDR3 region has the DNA TGTGCCAGCAACACGAACAGGGTTAACCAAGAGACCCAGTACTTC.

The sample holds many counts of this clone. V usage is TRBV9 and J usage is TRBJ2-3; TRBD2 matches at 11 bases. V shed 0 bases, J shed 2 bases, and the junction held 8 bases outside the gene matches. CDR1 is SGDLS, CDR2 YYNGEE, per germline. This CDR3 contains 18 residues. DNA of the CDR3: TGTGCCAGCAGCGTAGCTGGTGGGACTAGCGGACTCACAGATACGCAGTATTTT. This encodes CASSVAGGTSGLTDTQYF.

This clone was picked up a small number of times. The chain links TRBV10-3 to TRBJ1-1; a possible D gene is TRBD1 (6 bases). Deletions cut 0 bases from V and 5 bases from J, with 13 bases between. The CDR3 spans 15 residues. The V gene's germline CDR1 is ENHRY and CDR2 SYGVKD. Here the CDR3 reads CAISESVGAPTEAFF. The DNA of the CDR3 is TGTGCCATCAGTGAGTCAGTGGGGGCGCCGACTGAAGCTTTCTTT.

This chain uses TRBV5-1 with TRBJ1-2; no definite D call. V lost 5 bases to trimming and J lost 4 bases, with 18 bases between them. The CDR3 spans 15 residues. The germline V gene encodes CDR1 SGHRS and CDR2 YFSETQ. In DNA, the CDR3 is TGCGCCAGCAGATTAGGCCCGGTAGTTGGCTATGGCTACACCTTC. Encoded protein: CASRLGPVVGYGYTF.

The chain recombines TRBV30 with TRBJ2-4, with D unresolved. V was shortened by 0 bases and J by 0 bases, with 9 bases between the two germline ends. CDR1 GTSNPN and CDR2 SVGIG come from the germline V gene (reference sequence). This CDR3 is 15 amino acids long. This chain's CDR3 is CAWSVTRLAKNIQYF. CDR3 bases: TGTGCCTGGAGTGTAACCCGGCTAGCCAAAAACATTCAGTACTTC.

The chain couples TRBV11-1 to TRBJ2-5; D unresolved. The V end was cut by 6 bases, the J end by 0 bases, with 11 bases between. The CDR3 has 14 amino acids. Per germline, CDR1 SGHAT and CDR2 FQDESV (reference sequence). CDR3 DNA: TGTGCCAGCAGACCACGGGCCTACCAAGAGACCCAGTACTTC. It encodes CASRPRAYQETQYF.

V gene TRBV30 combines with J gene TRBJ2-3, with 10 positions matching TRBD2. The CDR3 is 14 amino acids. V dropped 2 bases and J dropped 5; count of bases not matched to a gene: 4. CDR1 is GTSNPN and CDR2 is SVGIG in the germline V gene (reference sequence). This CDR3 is CAWSLAGVGDTQYF. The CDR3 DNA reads TGTGCCTGGAGTCTAGCGGGAGTGGGAGATACGCAGTATTTT.

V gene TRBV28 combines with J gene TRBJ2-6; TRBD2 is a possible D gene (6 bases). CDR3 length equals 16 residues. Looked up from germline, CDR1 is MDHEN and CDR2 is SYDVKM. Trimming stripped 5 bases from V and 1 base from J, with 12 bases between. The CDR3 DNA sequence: TGTGCCAGCAGTACACCAGGGACTTCTGGGGCCAACGTCCTGACTTTC. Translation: CASSTPGTSGANVLTF.

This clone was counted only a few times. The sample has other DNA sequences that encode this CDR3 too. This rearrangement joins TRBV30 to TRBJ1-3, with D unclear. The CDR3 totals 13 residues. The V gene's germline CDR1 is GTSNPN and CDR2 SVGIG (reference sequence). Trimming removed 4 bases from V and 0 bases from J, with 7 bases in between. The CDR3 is CAWIQSSGNTIYF. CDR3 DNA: TGTGCCTGGATCCAGAGCTCTGGAAACACCATATATTTT.

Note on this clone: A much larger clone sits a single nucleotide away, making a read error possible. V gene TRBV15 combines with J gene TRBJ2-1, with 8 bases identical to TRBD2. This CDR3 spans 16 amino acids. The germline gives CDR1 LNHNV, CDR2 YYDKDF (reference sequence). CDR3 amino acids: CATSRGTSGPYDEQFF. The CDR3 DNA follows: TGTGCCACCAGCAGGGGAACTAGCGGCCCCTACGATGAGCAGTTCTTC.

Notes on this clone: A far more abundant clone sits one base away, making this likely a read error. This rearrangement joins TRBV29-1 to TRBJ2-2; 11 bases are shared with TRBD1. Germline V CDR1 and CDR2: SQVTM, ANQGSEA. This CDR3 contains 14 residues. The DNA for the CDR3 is TGCAGCGTCGGGACAGGGGGGAACATCGGGGAGCTGTTTTTT. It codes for CSVGTGGNIGELFF.

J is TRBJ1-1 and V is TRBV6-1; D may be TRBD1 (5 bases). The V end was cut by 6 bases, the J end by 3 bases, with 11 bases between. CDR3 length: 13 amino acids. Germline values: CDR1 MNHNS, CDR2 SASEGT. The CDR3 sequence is CASSRRGDTEAFF. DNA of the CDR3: TGTGCCAGCAGCAGAAGAGGGGACACTGAAGCTTTCTTT.

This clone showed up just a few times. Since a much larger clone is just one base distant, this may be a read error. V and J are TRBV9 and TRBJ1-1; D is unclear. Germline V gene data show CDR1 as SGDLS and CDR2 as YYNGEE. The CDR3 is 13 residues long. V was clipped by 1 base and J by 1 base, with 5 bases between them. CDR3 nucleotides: TGTGCCAGCAGCGTACAGACGAACACTGAAGCTTTCTTT. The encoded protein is CASSVQTNTEAFF.